This T cell receptor (beta chain) comes out of a study of T cell repertoires in cytomegalovirus infection. Findings and caveats of the study: Using cumulative public TCR beta family frequency, the authors identified those who carried CMV together with the relevant HLA.

This clonotype was counted only a few times. Antigen unknown. The CDR3 extends over 12 amino acids. V was pared by 5 bases and J by 6 bases, with 7 bases between. Germline V gives CDR1 SGHTA, CDR2 FQGNSA. TCRdb analysed the reads with MiXCR anew, one entry per CDR3 protein. The sample holds a few hundred thousand distinct CDR3 sequences; approximately 30% are singletons and the top ten take roughly 14%. Material: cultured PBMCs, obtained from culture after CMV antigen stimulation. The rearrangement uses TRBV7-2 and TRBJ2-2; no reliable D call. This TCR derives from a human donor in good health (CMV status not recorded). Some clones in this sample may be carry-over from other donors' samples. CDR3 DNA: TGTGCCAGCAGCGACGGTCCCGGGGAGCTGTTTTTT. Amino acid sequence: CASSDGPGELFF.